This T cell receptor (beta chain) stems from a study of cytomegalovirus exposure and HLA in healthy donors. Study-level background: Early on, a data release was issued that held some 91 million unique TCRs from HLA-typed donors. Study observations and caveats: The authors confirmed in vitro that three CMV-associated chains were specific for CMV antigens.

PCR used 60 Vbeta primers and 13 Jbeta primers. Sequenced by immunoSEQ multiplex PCR; TCRdb stores in-frame clones only, minus some. The sample has about 130,000 clones, 80% seen once. The V gene end was trimmed by 1 base and the J gene end by 9 bases; junction bases not matched to a gene: 5. This CDR3 spans 13 amino acids. Germline V lookup: CDR1 SGHDT, CDR2 YYEEEE. As regards this clone: Its antigen is undetermined.

V usage is TRBV5-6 and J usage is TRBJ1-1; 8 bases match TRBD1. The source of this sequence is a man in his thirties or forties in good health and CMV-seronegative. The material sequenced was PBMCs. CDR3 DNA: TGTGCCAGCAGCTTGAACAGGGGGGGCCAAGCTTTCTTT. It yields the protein CASSLNRGGQAFF. Full variable domain (rest looked up from reference TRBV5-6 and TRBJ1-1): DAGVTQSPTHLIKTRGQQVTLRCSPKSGHDTVSWYQQALGQGPQFIFQYYEEEERQRGNFPDRFSGHQFPNYSSELNVNALLLGDSALYLCASSLNRGGQAFFGQGTRLTVV.